The rows below give T cell receptor beta chains drawn from one sample of a study of blood T cell repertoires in COVID-19. The table came from immunoSEQ multiplex PCR; TCRdb's copy has only in-frame clones and leaves some out. The repertoire holds about 480,000 clones, with 88% as singletons. The sequenced sample was PBMCs or T cells enriched from blood (not recorded which). These receptors all stem from a woman aged 55-70 years who had recovered from COVID-19. Each CDR3 is given with its conserved first and last residue. D genes are given only for firm matches.

.,TRBJ2-2,TRBV24-1,CATSDPGAGGELFF,TGTGCCACCAGTGACCCTGGTGCGGGCGGGGAGCTGTTTTTT
TRBD1,TRBJ1-5,TRBV19,CASSISSGQGAWQPQHF,TGTGCCAGTAGTATCTCATCCGGACAGGGGGCTTGGCAGCCCCAGCATTTT
.,TRBJ1-1,TRBV5-1,CASFSGSMNTEAFF,TGCGCCAGCTTTTCGGGGTCCATGAACACTGAAGCTTTCTTT
TRBD1,TRBJ2-3,TRBV7-6,CASSWDSEDSTDTQYF,TGTGCCAGCAGCTGGGACAGTGAAGACAGCACAGATACGCAGTATTTT
.,TRBJ2-7,TRBV6-5,CASSYPGSYEQYF,TGTGCCAGCAGTTACCCGGGGTCCTACGAGCAGTACTTC
.,TRBJ2-5,TRBV2,CASMWGGKLGETQYF,TGTGCCAGCATGTGGGGCGGAAAGTTGGGGGAGACCCAGTACTTC
.,TRBJ1-1,TRBV5-1,CASSLGPGGTEAFF,TGCGCCAGCAGCTTGGGGCCCGGAGGCACTGAAGCTTTCTTT
TRBD1,TRBJ1-1,TRBV6-6,CASRHRGNTEAFF,TGTGCCAGCAGACACAGGGGGAACACTGAAGCTTTCTTT
TRBD2,TRBJ2-2,TRBV28,CASSSPGLGNTGELFF,TGTGCCAGCAGTTCCCCGGGACTAGGGAACACCGGGGAGCTGTTTTTT
TRBD1,TRBJ2-7,TRBV24-1,CATQQGPGEQYF,TGTGCCACCCAACAGGGGCCGGGCGAGCAGTACTTC
.,TRBJ1-1,TRBV30,CAWSVPLANTEAFF,TGTGCCTGGAGTGTACCGCTGGCGAACACTGAAGCTTTCTTT